The 17 T cell receptor beta chains below were found in one sample sequenced in a study of blood T cell repertoires in COVID-19. Assay: immunoSEQ multiplex PCR; the TCRdb copy retains only in-frame clones and omits some. The data show around 330,000 clones, 89% seen once. Sequenced material: PBMCs or T cells enriched from blood (not recorded which). The source of these receptors is a man aged 55-75 years who had recovered from COVID-19.

This chain uses TRBV19 with TRBJ2-7; D is perhaps TRBD2 (6 bases). The V end was cut by 9 bases, the J end by 6 bases, with 21 bases between. The CDR3 is made up of 14 amino acids. Per germline, CDR1 LNHDA and CDR2 SQIVND (reference sequence). The CDR3 reads CARTAGFTEGEQYF. As DNA, the CDR3 is TGTGCCAGGACCGCGGGCTTTACGGAGGGCGAGCAGTACTTC.

For this clone: At one end the junction does not follow the germline gene, possibly because of a read error. The V and J genes are TRBV20-1 and TRBJ1-5; TRBD1 might be the D (5 bases). The CDR3 runs to 13 residues. The germline V gene encodes CDR1 DFQATT and CDR2 SNEGSKA (reference sequence). DNA of the CDR3: TGCAGTGCTACTGAAGACAGCAACCAGCCCCAGCATTTT. Amino acids: CSATEDSNQPQHF.

The chain carries TRBV11-2 and TRBJ2-6; 8 bases agree with TRBD1. V shed 4 bases and J 4 bases; nucleotides not matched to a gene: 9. This CDR3 has 17 residues. Germline loops: CDR1 SGHAT, CDR2 FQNNGV. The CDR3 coding sequence is TGTGCCAGCAGCTCCTCTCAGGGGGCGCGCGGGGCCAACGTCCTGACTTTC. As protein: CASSSSQGARGANVLTF.

The chain employs TRBV5-1 and TRBJ2-1; 9 bases are a match to TRBD2. With 3 bases clipped from V and 0 bases from J, the junction kept 10 bases outside the gene matches. This CDR3 is 18 amino acids long. Germline CDR1 reads SGHRS; CDR2 reads YFSETQ. The CDR3 DNA reads as TGCGCCAGCAGCTCCGTTCTAGGCGGGAGGGCCTCCTACAATGAGCAGTTCTTC. Its translation is CASSSVLGGRASYNEQFF.

The J gene is TRBJ1-1, the V gene TRBV25-1; D not certain. The CDR3 consists of 14 residues. V was clipped by 4 bases and J by 0 bases, with 9 bases between them. The germline V gene encodes CDR1 MGHDK and CDR2 SYGVNS. The CDR3: CASSGQFMNTEAFF. CDR3 coding DNA: TGTGCCAGCAGTGGCCAGTTCATGAACACTGAAGCTTTCTTT.

The V and J genes are TRBV5-1 and TRBJ1-5, with D uncertain. Germline CDR1 SGHRS, CDR2 YFSETQ. With 4 bases removed from V and 8 bases from J, the gap between germline ends came to 10 bases. This CDR3 spans 12 amino acids. The CDR3 is CASSLTGEPQHF. CDR3 in DNA: TGCGCCAGCAGCCTGACGGGAGAGCCCCAGCATTTT.

V gene TRBV6-5 combines with J gene TRBJ2-1; 11 bases match TRBD2. In germline, CDR1 is MNHEY, CDR2 SVGAGI. Trimming removed 7 bases from V and 5 bases from J; junction bases left unmatched: 7. This CDR3 spans 15 amino acids. The CDR3 sequence: CASNKGTSGNNEQFF. The CDR3 nucleotides are TGTGCCAGCAACAAGGGGACTAGCGGAAACAATGAGCAGTTCTTC.

This chain connects TRBV2 to TRBJ1-1; weak D call: TRBD1 (6 bases). CDR3 size: 15 residues. Trimming took off 3 bases at V and 4 bases at J, with 15 bases between the two ends. Germline values: CDR1 SNHLY, CDR2 FYNNEI. This CDR3 reads CASSEEPGAGTEAFF. In nucleotides, the CDR3 is TGTGCCAGCAGTGAGGAACCAGGGGCCGGCACTGAAGCTTTCTTT.

The chain's CDR3 is CSASSSGSYNEQFF. DNA of the CDR3: TGCAGTGCTAGTTCGAGCGGGAGTTACAATGAGCAGTTCTTC. The rearrangement links TRBV20-1 to TRBJ2-1; 8 nucleotides line up with TRBD2. Germline assignment: CDR1 DFQATT and CDR2 SNEGSKA (reference sequence). J lost 4 bases, V lost 3 bases, and 5 bases had no gene match. The CDR3 extends over 14 amino acids.

The V and J genes are TRBV6-1 and TRBJ2-7, with a weak D call TRBD2 (6 bases). Trimming stripped 0 bases from V and 2 bases from J, with 11 bases between. The CDR3 is 15 amino acids. Germline CDR1 is MNHNS and CDR2 is SASEGT. In DNA form, the CDR3 reads TGTGCCAGCAGTGAAGCGCGGGGCGGGCCCTACGAGCAGTACTTC. This translates into CASSEARGGPYEQYF.

The chain combines TRBV24-1 with TRBJ2-7; a possible D gene is TRBD2 (5 bases). Trimming took 7 bases from V and 5 from J, leaving 17 bases between them. Germline CDR1 reads KGHDR; CDR2 reads SFDVKD. The CDR3 sequence is 14 residues long. The CDR3: CATSDYTRAHEQYF. The CDR3 nucleotides read TGTGCCACCAGCGACTATACCCGGGCCCACGAGCAGTACTTC.

The V and J genes are TRBV5-4 and TRBJ2-1; the D is unclear. Trimming left V 4 bases short and J 7 bases short, with 12 bases between. Germline CDR1 is SGHNT and CDR2 is YYREEE (reference sequence). The CDR3 length is 13 residues. For the CDR3, the DNA is TGTGCCAGCAGCCCGTCCCTGAGAAATGAGCAGTTCTTC. This gives the protein CASSPSLRNEQFF.

The CDR3 nucleotides read TGTGCCAGCAGGCCCCAGGAGGTCGGGGAGCTGTTTTTT. Translated: CASRPQEVGELFF. The rearrangement links TRBV12-3 or TRBV12-4 to TRBJ2-2; weak D call: TRBD2 (5 bases). V gave up 6 bases and J gave up 7 bases, with 12 bases separating them. CDR3 length equals 13 residues.

The chain couples TRBV7-3 to TRBJ2-2; 9 bases align to TRBD1. The CDR3 spans 16 residues. The V gene end was trimmed by 8 bases and the J gene end by 5 bases; junction bases not matched to a gene: 12. Germline CDR1 SGHTA, CDR2 FQGTGA. The CDR3 bases are TGTGCCAGCCGAAAAGGACAGGGGTCGGGAACCGGGGAGCTGTTTTTT. Protein: CASRKGQGSGTGELFF. Variable domain in full (rest from reference TRBV7-3 and TRBJ2-2): GAGVSQTPSNKVTEKGKYVELRCDPISGHTALYWYRQSLGQGPEFLIYFQGTGAADDSGLPNDRFFAVRPEGSVSTLKIQRTERGDSAVYLCASRKGQGSGTGELFFGEGSRLTVL.

V gene TRBV2 combines with J gene TRBJ1-2; perhaps TRBD1 as D (5 bases). Germline CDR1 SNHLY, CDR2 FYNNEI. This CDR3 has 16 amino acids. V gave up 1 base and J gave up 0 bases, with 12 bases separating them. CDR3 residues: CASSEVGVGPNYGYTF. DNA for the CDR3: TGTGCCAGCAGTGAAGTAGGGGTCGGACCTAACTATGGCTACACCTTC.

The J gene is TRBJ2-5, the V gene TRBV28; 8 bases agree with TRBD2. This CDR3 contains 17 residues. Trimming removed 4 bases from V and 5 bases from J; junction bases left unmatched: 15. Germline V gives CDR1 MDHEN, CDR2 SYDVKM. DNA of the CDR3: TGTGCCAGCAGTTCCCCCGGGTCGAGCGGGAGTTGGGAGACCCAGTACTTC. Protein: CASSSPGSSGSWETQYF.

DNA for the CDR3: TGTGCCAGCAGTTACTCCAGTGGGCTGACAGCCTCCTACGAGCAGTACTTC. This codes for CASSYSSGLTASYEQYF. J is TRBJ2-7 and V is TRBV6-2 or TRBV6-3, with a weak D call TRBD1 (5 bases). The germline V gene has CDR1 MNHEY and CDR2 SVGEGT. V lost 0 bases and J lost 0, with 15 bases in between. This CDR3 spans 17 amino acids.